The text below deals with one T cell receptor beta chain. Antigen specificity is unknown. Documented time point: baseline pretreatment blood. Treatment specified: 15 Gy SBRT to primary tumor, nephrectomy 4 weeks later. Blood was sampled at baseline, 2 weeks and 4 weeks after SBRT. This sample was taken from a study of radiation and T cells in renal cell carcinoma. Study background: Nephrectomy followed 15 Gy stereotactic body radiation by 4 weeks.

Germline V gene data show CDR1 as MDHEN and CDR2 as SYDVKM. Trimming took 8 bases from V and 7 from J, leaving 15 bases between them. CDR3 length: 13 residues. Clones were read by immunoSEQ multiplex PCR, and TCRdb kept only the in-frame ones, dropping some. The sample shows more than 95,000 clones, roughly four fifths of them seen only once. Study-level points and caveats: In blood, top tumor clones expanded by 2 weeks, shrinking by 4. No pretreatment tumor biopsies were available for baseline clonotypes.

The specimen comprised blood, sampled from a patient whose treatment included radiotherapy and nephrectomy. The sequence derives from an older woman with renal cell carcinoma. The V gene is TRBV28, the J gene TRBJ1-5; D might be TRBD1 (5 bases). In DNA form, the CDR3 reads TGTGCCAGCTTTTTGAGGGGCGGACAGCCCCAGCATTTT. Translation: CASFLRGGQPQHF.